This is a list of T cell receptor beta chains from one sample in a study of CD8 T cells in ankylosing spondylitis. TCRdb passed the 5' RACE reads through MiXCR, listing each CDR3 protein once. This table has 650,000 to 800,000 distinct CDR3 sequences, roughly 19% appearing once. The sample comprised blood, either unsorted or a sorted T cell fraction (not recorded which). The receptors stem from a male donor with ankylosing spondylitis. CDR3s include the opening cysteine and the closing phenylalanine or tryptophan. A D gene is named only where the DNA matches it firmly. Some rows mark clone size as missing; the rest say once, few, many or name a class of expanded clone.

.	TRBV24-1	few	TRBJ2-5	TGTGCCACCAGTGATTTTGGAGGGGAGGAGACCCAGTACTTC	CATSDFGGEETQYF
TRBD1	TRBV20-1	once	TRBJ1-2	TGCAGTGCTCGATCACAGGGGCGAAACTATGGCTACACCTTC	CSARSQGRNYGYTF
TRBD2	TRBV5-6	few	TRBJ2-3	TGTGCCAGCACCCGGGGGCTAGCGGGAGATACGCAGTATTTT	CASTRGLAGDTQYF
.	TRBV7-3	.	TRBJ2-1	TGTGCCAGCAGCCCCACTGGATCCAATGAGCAGTTCTTC	CASSPTGSNEQFF
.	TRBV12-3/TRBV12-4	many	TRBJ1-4	TGTGCCAGCAGCTTCAATACGGACCGATGGGTCGGAAAACTGTTTTTT	CASSFNTDRWVGKLFF
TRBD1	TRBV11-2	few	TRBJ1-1	TGTGCCAGCAGCTTAACGGGACAGGGTTTATTGTACACTGAAGCTTTCTTT	CASSLTGQGLLYTEAFF
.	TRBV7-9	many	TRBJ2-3	TGTGCCAGCAGCTTATTTAGCACAGATACGCAGTATTTT	CASSLFSTDTQYF
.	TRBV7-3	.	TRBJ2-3	TGTGCCAGCAGCTTAAGGGGGGCCCACACAGATACGCAGTATTTT	CASSLRGAHTDTQYF
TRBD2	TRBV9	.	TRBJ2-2	TGTGCCAGCAGCGTAGGGACTAGCCCCACCGGGGAGCTGTTTTTT	CASSVGTSPTGELFF
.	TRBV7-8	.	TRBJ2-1	TGTGCCAGCAGGCCTTCTAGCTTTGAGCAGTTCTTC	CASRPSSFEQFF
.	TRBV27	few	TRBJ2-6	TGTGCCAGCAGTCCTCGAGGCGGGACTTTGGAGCCTGGGGCCAACGTCCTGACTTTC	CASSPRGGTLEPGANVLTF
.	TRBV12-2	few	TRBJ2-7	TGTGCAAGTCGCTTAGCCCTCCTAGCGGGGGGTTACGAGCAGTACTTC	CASRLALLAGGYEQYF
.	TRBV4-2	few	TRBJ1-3	TGTGCCAGCAGCCAAGAGGTCAGGTCTGGAAACACCATATATTTT	CASSQEVRSGNTIYF
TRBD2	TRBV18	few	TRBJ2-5	TGTGCCAGCTCACCATTCAGCGGGGAAGAGACCCAGTACTTC	CASSPFSGEETQYF
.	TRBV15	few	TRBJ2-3	TGTGCCACCAGCGGTGACATACTAAGCACAGATACGCAGTATTTT	CATSGDILSTDTQYF
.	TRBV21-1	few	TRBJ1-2	TGTGCCAGCAGCAAAGAGGGTGACGTGCCCATTAACTATGGCTACACCTTC	CASSKEGDVPINYGYTF
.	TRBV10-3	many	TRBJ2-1	TGTGCCATCACTGGCGGGGGCAAGGAGCAGTTCTTC	CAITGGGKEQFF
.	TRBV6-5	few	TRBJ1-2	TGTGCCAGCAGTTCTCGGGTAGCTAACTATGGCTACACCTTC	CASSSRVANYGYTF
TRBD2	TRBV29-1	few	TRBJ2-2	TGCAGCGTTGTGATATGGGGGGGGACCGGGGAGCTGTTTTTT	CSVVIWGGTGELFF
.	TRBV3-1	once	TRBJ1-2	TGTGCCAGCAGCCAAGAGTTCGGGACACGTGGCTACACCTTC	CASSQEFGTRGYTF
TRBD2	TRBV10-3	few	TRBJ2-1	TGTGCCATCAGCCGAACAGGGGCCTCTAGCGGGAGTGTCAATGAGCAGTTCTTC	CAISRTGASSGSVNEQFF
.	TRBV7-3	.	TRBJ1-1	TGTGCCAGCAGCTTAACCGGGGGAACCTCGAACACTGAAGCTTTCTTT	CASSLTGGTSNTEAFF
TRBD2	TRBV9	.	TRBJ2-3	TGTGCCAGCAGCGAAAACGGACTAGCGGCCACAGATACGCAGTATTTT	CASSENGLAATDTQYF
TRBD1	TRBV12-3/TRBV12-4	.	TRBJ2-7	TGTGCCAGCAGCTCTCCGGACAGGTCCTCCTACGAGCAGTACTTC	CASSSPDRSSYEQYF
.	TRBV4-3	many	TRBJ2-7	TGCGCCAGCAGCCCTCGCAGTGAATACGAGCAGTACTTC	CASSPRSEYEQYF
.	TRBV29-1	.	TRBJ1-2	TGCAGCGTTGTCAGGGGCCAACACGGTGGCTACACCTTC	CSVVRGQHGGYTF
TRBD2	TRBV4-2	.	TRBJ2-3	TGTGCCAGCAGCCAAGATCTGGCGGGAGGGCCCGGAGATACGCAGTATTTT	CASSQDLAGGPGDTQYF